This is a list of T cell receptor beta chains from one sample in a study of T-cell reconstitution after alpha-beta-depleted transplantation in children. Using its own MiXCR run on the PCR reads, TCRdb lists one record per CDR3 protein. The table includes about 240,000 distinct CDR3 sequences, 9.5% to 15% detected once. This material consisted of PBMCs from the stem cell graft donor, taken from the stem cell graft. The source of these receptors is a human donor who donated a stem cell graft to a child with acute lymphoblastic leukemia. CDR3s include the opening cysteine and the closing phenylalanine or tryptophan. The order of the fields is clone size, V gene, D gene, J gene, CDR3 length, CDR3 protein, CDR3 DNA. The D gene is left open where the match is weak. Clone size appears in some rows only: once, few, many, or a class for an expanded clone.

many,TRBV20-1,-,TRBJ2-1,13,CSASRDAYNEQFF,TGCAGTGCCTCGCGGGACGCATACAATGAGCAGTTCTTC
many,TRBV28,-,TRBJ1-2,15,CASSSGTFSQTGYTF,TGTGCCAGCAGTTCCGGGACATTTTCCCAAACGGGCTACACCTTC
many,TRBV6-2/TRBV6-3,-,TRBJ2-7,13,CASSYLAQREQYF,TGTGCCAGCAGTTACCTCGCCCAGCGGGAGCAGTACTTC
many,TRBV20-1,TRBD2,TRBJ2-1,14,CSLFSGYSYNEQFF,TGCAGTCTTTTTAGCGGGTATTCCTACAATGAGCAGTTCTTC
many,TRBV15,TRBD2,TRBJ2-7,15,CATSRAGGRMGEQYF,TGTGCCACCAGCAGAGCGGGAGGGCGAATGGGCGAGCAGTACTTC
many,TRBV6-2/TRBV6-3,-,TRBJ1-1,15,CASSWSPVAVTEAFF,TGTGCCAGCAGTTGGTCCCCGGTGGCGGTGACTGAAGCTTTCTTT
many,TRBV20-1,-,TRBJ2-3,15,CSAGLQRTRPDTQYF,TGCAGTGCTGGATTACAGAGGACGCGTCCAGATACGCAGTATTTT
many,TRBV2,-,TRBJ1-1,12,CASLGKVAEAFF,TGTGCCAGCTTAGGTAAGGTTGCTGAAGCTTTCTTT
many,TRBV28,TRBD1,TRBJ2-7,14,CASTFRGSAYEQYF,TGTGCCAGCACCTTCAGGGGGTCGGCCTACGAGCAGTACTTC
many,TRBV25-1,TRBD1,TRBJ1-1,14,CASSEDRASAEAFF,TGTGCCAGCAGTGAGGACAGGGCATCCGCTGAAGCTTTCTTT
-,TRBV3-1,-,TRBJ2-1,17,CASSQDRRPYSYNEQFF,TGTGCCAGCAGCCAAGATCGGCGGCCATACTCCTACAATGAGCAGTTCTTC
-,TRBV20-1,TRBD2,TRBJ2-1,15,CSATSGTNRYNEQFF,TGCAGTGCCACTAGCGGAACCAACCGCTACAATGAGCAGTTCTTC
many,TRBV9,-,TRBJ2-5,16,CASSVATHGTQETQYF,TGTGCCAGCAGCGTAGCTACTCACGGGACACAAGAGACCCAGTACTTC
many,TRBV28,TRBD1,TRBJ2-7,12,CAIGGQGYEQYF,TGTGCCATAGGGGGCCAAGGGTACGAGCAGTACTTC